The present T cell receptor beta chain was sequenced within a study of blood T cell repertoires in COVID-19 (dated by TCRdb to 2019 to 2021). Looking at the study overall: The collaborator samples originated in the United States, Italy and Spain and spanned the acute and convalescent phases of COVID-19. The samples were drawn from the first 160 participants of the ongoing ImmuneRACE study and from 1,254 subjects provided by 6 global collaborators. The repertoires were released in a freely available public database meant as a resource for research on the immune response to SARS-CoV-2. The prospective study material was composed of cDNA or gDNA derived from T cells, B-cell-depleted T cells, or PBMCs. Subjects who had been exposed to COVID-19, were actively infected with it, or had recovered from it provided the deeply sampled blood TCRbeta repertoires that made up the dataset. Nearly every sample came with metadata listing a de-identified subject ID, COVID-19 status, age in years and sex. Where available, HLA class I and class II types were taken from metadata supplied by the sample provider and were not determined by assay-based typing. Study-wide findings and limitations: Clinical and demographic metadata were provided uncurated, with the amount varying by source and participant.

The immunoSEQ Assay, a bias-controlled multiplex PCR, was used to amplify TCRbeta CDR3 regions from genomic DNA. The original methods were these. The number of nucleated cells in each sample was estimated from the amplification of reference gene primers within the assay. Sequence reads were collapsed and filtered to measure the absolute abundance of every unique TCRbeta CDR3 rearrangement. For each sample, productive Simpson clonality was calculated as the square root of Simpson's diversity index over productive rearrangements. The table was pulled from immuneACCESS by TCRdb, which kept in-frame rearrangements only. Such tables lose some clones; where checked, under half of the loss comes from unresolved V genes, and the rest has no known cause. V, J and clone size reflect that table, while D and trimming were determined from the DNA. The sample data list approximately 15,000 clones, and over 65% of these were observed just once. The ten largest clonotypes hold under 25% of the sample.

In regard to this clone: What antigen it recognizes has not been identified. It has no much larger one-base neighbor in the sample; base qualities were not kept.

The germline V gene (reference sequence) gives CDR1 as LNHDA and CDR2 as SQIVND. The CDR3 runs 14 amino acids, cysteine and phenylalanine included. Only CDR3 DNA is held: 42 bases, read in frame from base 1. Germline trimming amounts to 4 bases on V and 3 bases on J, with 4 as the count of junction bases outside the gene matches. Each collaborating institution followed its own protocols to collect whole blood in K2EDTA tubes. For TCRbeta analysis, collaborator samples were shipped as frozen whole blood, as isolated PBMCs, or as DNA extracted from either sample type. Sequencing input: peripheral blood. Rearrangement joined TRBV19 to TRBJ2-7; 9 central bases correspond to TRBD1. The sequence was collected from a man aged 60-69 years with active or convalescent COVID-19. The base sequence is TGTGCCAGTAGTAGCAGGGACAGGGTCTACGAGCAGTACTTC. It translates to CASSSRDRVYEQYF.